This T cell receptor (beta chain) comes out of a study of cytomegalovirus exposure and HLA in healthy donors. Notes on the study in general: As a later analysis showed, a missense DCLRE1C variant was linked to trimming of TCR beta V- and J-genes. CMV antigen specificity of three CMV-associated chains was confirmed in vitro.

Germline trimming cut 0 bases from V and 3 bases from J; bases unmatched to any gene: 4. The CDR3 consists of 15 residues. Germline CDR1 SGHRS, CDR2 YFSETQ. Donors in the study were healthy people who gave bone marrow. It was with 60 Vbeta and 13 Jbeta primers that the PCR ran. Sequencing was performed with immunoSEQ multiplex PCR; in TCRdb, only in-frame clones are kept and a portion is missing. Among 110,000 to 150,000 clones listed, more than 8% were seen once. Points on this clone: The antigen is not known.

Specimen: PBMCs. The rearrangement uses TRBV5-1 and TRBJ2-7; 9 bases are a match to TRBD2. The TCR originated in a man aged 50-59 years in good health and CMV-seronegative. The CDR3 coding sequence is TGCGCCAGCAGCTTGGAGCTAGCGGGGAACTACGAGCAGTACTTC. It yields the protein CASSLELAGNYEQYF.